This T cell receptor beta chain was profiled in a study of CD8+ T cells in alopecia areata. This clone was counted between two and nine times. cDNA prepared by RNA extraction and subsequent reverse transcription served as the template for sequencing. Profiling relied on immunoSEQ multiplex PCR, and the TCRdb table lists in-frame clones only, not all of them. The sample contains around 200,000 clones, about three fifths of which appear only once. The CDR3 contains 12 residues. Looked up from germline, CDR1 is ENHRY and CDR2 is SYGVKD. V was cut by 3 bases and J by 5 bases, with 6 bases left in between. Treatment indicated: oral pan-JAK inhibitor, 5-10 mg twice daily.

This receptor was obtained from a human donor with alopecia areata. This chain uses TRBV10-3 with TRBJ2-3; no firm D call. Sequenced here: CD4+ T cells sorted from blood, sampled at week 4, from a patient treated with tofacitinib. DNA of the CDR3: TGTGCCATCAGTGATGAAGTAGATACGCAGTATTTT. Residues: CAISDEVDTQYF.